Listed here are 28 T cell receptor beta chains from one sample, sequenced in a study of response to subunit inactivated influenza vaccine. TCRdb re-called the RT-PCR reads through MiXCR, storing one row per CDR3 protein. Seen here are 500,000 to 650,000 distinct CDR3 sequences, about 7.6% observed once, and the top ten hold over 10%. The starting material was PBMCs from blood, obtained around 25 months after vaccination. The receptors were sampled from a man between 50 and 69 years old who received an inactivated influenza vaccine.

V gene TRBV3-1 combines with J gene TRBJ2-7; 8 bases match TRBD2. Germline values: CDR1 LGHDT, CDR2 YNNKEL (reference sequence). The CDR3 spans 16 residues. Trimming at V came to 0 bases and at J to 5 bases, leaving 9 bases not matched to a gene. CDR3 nucleotide sequence: TGTGCCAGCAGCCAAGAGGGGACTAGTAGATTCCACGAGCAGTACTTC. This sequence encodes CASSQEGTSRFHEQYF.

This clonotype was observed at least ten times. V and J are TRBV29-1 and TRBJ2-7; D may be TRBD1 or TRBD2 (5 bases each). Germline lookup yields CDR1 SQVTM and CDR2 ANQGSEA. CDR3 length equals 14 residues. V was cut by 1 base and J by 1 base, with 11 bases left in between. CDR3 bases: TGCAGCGTTGAAGGAGGGACGGGGTCCTACGAGCAGTACTTC. Protein sequence: CSVEGGTGSYEQYF.

A few counts support this clonotype. CDR3 amino acids: CASSPNAGTGVYEQYF. CDR3 DNA: TGTGCCAGCAGCCCGAACGCCGGGACAGGGGTCTACGAGCAGTACTTC. This chain connects TRBV7-2 to TRBJ2-7; 10 bases line up with TRBD1. Trimming took 5 bases from V and 3 from J; bases not matched to a gene: 10. Germline V gene lookup returns CDR1 SGHTA and CDR2 FQGNSA. There are 16 residues in the CDR3.

This clonotype was seen ten or more times. The chain carries TRBV24-1 and TRBJ2-2, with unresolved D. The CDR3 is 15 amino acids. The V end lost 4 bases, the J end lost 5 bases, and 13 bases lay between the germline ends. Germline loops: CDR1 KGHDR, CDR2 SFDVKD. The CDR3 is CATSDPTTSTGELFF. In DNA, the CDR3 is TGTGCCACCAGTGACCCTACTACTTCGACCGGGGAGCTGTTTTTT.

This clonotype was counted ten times or more. This chain connects TRBV7-2 to TRBJ2-5; 11 bases are shared with TRBD2. CDR3 length: 16 residues. Germline values: CDR1 SGHTA, CDR2 FQGNSA. Losses at the gene ends were 2 bases for V and 4 bases for J; bases not matched to a gene: 6. The CDR3 here is CASSLRRTSGGETQYF. The CDR3 DNA reads TGTGCCAGCAGCTTAAGGCGAACTAGCGGGGGAGAGACCCAGTACTTC.

This clonotype has more than one count but fewer than ten. This rearrangement joins TRBV30 to TRBJ2-5; D possibly matches TRBD1 or TRBD2 (5 bases each). Germline CDR1 and CDR2: GTSNPN and SVGIG (reference sequence). There are 15 residues in the CDR3. The V end was cut by 0 bases, the J end by 10 bases, with 21 bases between. The CDR3 is CAWSVELVSGGGQYF. Written as DNA, the CDR3 is TGTGCCTGGAGTGTTGAACTAGTATCGGGTGGGGGCCAGTACTTC.

This clonotype was seen repeatedly, ten times or more. This chain uses TRBV15 with TRBJ2-6, with no clear D. Deletions cut 1 base from V and 4 bases from J, with 8 bases between. Germline assignment: CDR1 LNHNV and CDR2 YYDKDF (reference sequence). The CDR3 extends over 15 amino acids. CDR3 sequence reads: CATSRGNTGANVLTF. The CDR3 nucleotides read TGTGCCACCAGCAGAGGAAACACCGGGGCCAACGTCCTGACTTTC.

In this sample, this clonotype turned up many times. V usage is TRBV2 and J usage is TRBJ2-1; a possible D gene is TRBD2 (5 bases). The CDR3 is 15 residues long. The germline V gene has CDR1 SNHLY and CDR2 FYNNEI. The germline V and J ends were trimmed by 3 bases and 4 bases, with 13 bases remaining between them. CDR3 DNA sequence: TGTGCCAGCAGTGAGAGAGGGATCAATTACAATGAGCAGTTCTTC. Protein: CASSERGINYNEQFF.

The CDR3 spells CASSLAPSGNQPQHF. The CDR3 nucleotides are TGCGCCAGCAGCTTAGCACCATCCGGAAATCAGCCCCAGCATTTT. The V call is TRBV5-1, the J call TRBJ1-5; D uncertain. Germline-derived CDR1 and CDR2 are SGHRS and YFSETQ. The CDR3 has 15 residues. Trimming took off 2 bases at V and 4 bases at J, with 13 bases between the two ends.

The V and J genes are TRBV10-3 and TRBJ2-7; 7 bases map to TRBD2. The V gene's germline CDR1 is ENHRY and CDR2 SYGVKD. The CDR3 sequence is 13 residues long. The ends lost 10 bases at V and 5 bases at J; junction bases unmatched: 11. The CDR3 reads CATALRGSHEQYF. DNA for the CDR3: TGTGCCACCGCCCTGCGGGGGTCCCACGAGCAGTACTTC.

This rearrangement joins TRBV24-1 to TRBJ1-4; D might be TRBD1 (5 bases). CDR1 is KGHDR, CDR2 SFDVKD, per germline. V was clipped by 9 bases and J by 8 bases, with 18 bases between them. The CDR3 totals 14 residues. The CDR3 coding sequence is TGTGCCACCGCAAGGAAAAGGGGTGGAGAAAAACTGTTTTTT. Amino acid sequence: CATARKRGGEKLFF.

This clonotype turned up a few times. This sequence joins TRBV10-3 and TRBJ1-2; no reliable D call. Trimming cost V 0 bases and J 4 bases, with 18 bases left between them. CDR3 size: 17 residues. From germline, CDR1 is ENHRY and CDR2 SYGVKD. CDR3: CAISESKTSTNLYGYTF. For the CDR3, the DNA is TGTGCCATCAGTGAGTCCAAGACATCCACGAACCTCTATGGCTACACCTTC.

This clonotype was seen repeatedly, ten times or more. The chain carries TRBV7-9 and TRBJ2-3; D gene ambiguous. V lost 7 bases and J 0 bases, leaving 8 bases between the germline ends. The germline V gene has CDR1 SEHNR and CDR2 FQNEAQ (reference sequence). The CDR3 totals 13 residues. CDR3 in DNA: TGTGCCAGCACCTCAGGTAGCACAGATACGCAGTATTTT. It encodes CASTSGSTDTQYF.

This clonotype came up many times. At one boundary the junction diverges from the germline segment, which might be a read error. This chain joins TRBV5-1 and TRBJ2-1; TRBD2 might be the D (5 bases). This CDR3 has 15 residues. Germline V gene sequence: CDR1 SGHRS, CDR2 YFSETQ. In DNA, the CDR3 is TGTGCCAGCAGCTTAGCTGGGAGCTCCTACAATGAGCAGTTCTTC. Translating gives CASSLAGSSYNEQFF.

This sequence joins TRBV12-3 or TRBV12-4 and TRBJ2-1, with TRBD1 identical over 9 bases. CDR3 length equals 15 residues. J lost 2 bases, V lost 6 bases, and 5 bases had no gene match. The CDR3 sequence is CASRLGQGPYNEQFF. CDR3 nucleotides: TGTGCCAGCAGGCTGGGACAGGGACCCTACAATGAGCAGTTCTTC.

V is TRBV20-1 and J is TRBJ1-5; 11 nucleotides agree with TRBD1. V gave up 4 bases and J gave up 1 base; unmatched junction bases: 9. The CDR3 contains 17 residues. CDR1 is DFQATT, CDR2 SNEGSKA, per germline (reference sequence). This CDR3 is CSAIPGQGAWSNQPQHF. CDR3 nucleotides: TGCAGTGCTATTCCCGGACAGGGGGCTTGGAGCAATCAGCCCCAGCATTTT.

This clonotype was counted between two and nine times. This sequence joins TRBV30 and TRBJ2-1, with D possibly being TRBD2 (6 bases). The germline gives CDR1 GTSNPN, CDR2 SVGIG (reference sequence). V was trimmed by 1 base and J by 7 bases, leaving 11 bases between them. This CDR3 is 13 amino acids long. CDR3 protein: CAWSGGELNEQFF. Written as DNA, the CDR3 is TGTGCCTGGAGTGGGGGGGAGTTAAATGAGCAGTTCTTC.

This clonotype showed up many times. The CDR3 sequence: CASSSTGGAAEAFF. The CDR3 DNA reads TGCGCCAGCAGCTCTACAGGGGGCGCGGCTGAAGCTTTCTTT. This chain links TRBV5-1 with TRBJ1-1; TRBD1 aligns across 9 bases. V lost 3 bases, J lost 6 bases, and 6 bases stayed unmatched. This CDR3 has 14 amino acids. Germline CDR1 reads SGHRS; CDR2 reads YFSETQ.

This clonotype was recorded a few times. The chain uses TRBV7-3 and TRBJ2-2; tentative D call: TRBD2 (7 bases). V was clipped by 5 bases and J by 3 bases, with 10 bases between them. In germline, CDR1 is SGHTA, CDR2 FQGTGA. This CDR3 comprises 14 residues. DNA for the CDR3: TGTGCCAGCAGCACAGGGAGGGACACCGGGGAGCTGTTTTTT. Its translation: CASSTGRDTGELFF. Full variable domain (remainder filled in from reference TRBV7-3 and TRBJ2-2): GAGVSQTPSNKVTEKGKYVELRCDPISGHTALYWYRQSLGQGPEFLIYFQGTGAADDSGLPNDRFFAVRPEGSVSTLKIQRTERGDSAVYLCASSTGRDTGELFFGEGSRLTVL.

The chain couples TRBV20-1 to TRBJ1-5; TRBD1 is a possible D gene (5 bases). V shed 5 bases and J shed 6 bases, with 11 bases lying between them. The germline V gene has CDR1 DFQATT and CDR2 SNEGSKA (reference sequence). The CDR3 totals 12 residues. The CDR3 DNA reads as TGCAGTGCTCCGAGGGGAAGTCAGCCCCAGCATTTT. Its protein is CSAPRGSQPQHF.

This clonotype was recorded a few times. The chain employs TRBV7-8 and TRBJ2-1, with D tentatively TRBD1 (9 bases). V lost 5 bases and J 4 bases, leaving 18 bases between the germline ends. The germline V gene encodes CDR1 SGHVS and CDR2 FQNEAQ. The CDR3 has 16 residues. The CDR3 is CASSRSGTGYYNEQFF. Written as DNA, the CDR3 is TGTGCCAGCAGCCGTAGCGGGACAGGGTATTACAATGAGCAGTTCTTC.

This clonotype was counted a few times. The V gene is TRBV13, the J gene TRBJ2-5; D unclear. The ends were cut back, 6 bases at V and 2 bases at J, with 16 bases in the middle. The CDR3 has 15 residues. The germline V gene encodes CDR1 PRHDT and CDR2 FYEKMQ (reference sequence). The CDR3 reads CASSSTPQRQETQYF. The CDR3 DNA reads as TGTGCCAGCAGTTCAACCCCCCAGCGACAAGAGACCCAGTACTTC. The full variable domain, with the rest looked up from reference TRBV13 and TRBJ2-5, is AAGVIQSPRHLIKEKRETATLKCYPIPRHDTVYWYQQGPGQDPQFLISFYEKMQSDKGSIPDRFSAQQFSDYHSELNMSSLELGDSALYFCASSSTPQRQETQYFGPGTRLLVL.

This clonotype has a count of ten or more. The V gene is TRBV4-2, the J gene TRBJ1-2, with 7 bases aligning to TRBD1. The ends lost 3 bases at V and 4 bases at J; junction bases unmatched: 5. The CDR3 sequence is 14 residues long. Germline V CDR1 and CDR2: LGHNA, YNFKEQ. In DNA, the CDR3 is TGTGCCAGCAGCCAGACAGGGTCTCGCTATGGCTACACCTTC. Translating it yields CASSQTGSRYGYTF.

This clonotype showed up many times. The J gene is TRBJ1-1, the V gene TRBV7-9; D remains unclear. CDR1 and CDR2 (germline): SEHNR, FQNEAQ (reference sequence). This CDR3 contains 13 residues. The ends were cut back, 5 bases at V and 8 bases at J, with 15 bases in the middle. DNA for the CDR3: TGTGCCAGCAGCCCCAAGACTGAGTTCGAAGCTTTCTTT. This encodes CASSPKTEFEAFF.

This chain joins TRBV5-1 and TRBJ2-1, with a weak D call TRBD1 (5 bases). V lost 0 bases and J 8 bases, leaving 18 bases between the germline ends. This CDR3 has 16 residues. The germline V gene encodes CDR1 SGHRS and CDR2 YFSETQ. This chain's CDR3 is CASSLVGRAQFDEQFF. The CDR3 DNA follows: TGCGCCAGCAGCTTGGTGGGCAGGGCCCAATTCGATGAGCAGTTCTTC.

This chain uses TRBV4-3 with TRBJ2-5, with D possibly being TRBD2 (6 bases). The ends were cut back, 1 base at V and 5 bases at J, with 17 bases in the middle. This CDR3 has 16 amino acids. The germline V gene has CDR1 LGHNA and CDR2 YSLEER. The CDR3 nucleotides read TGCGCCAGCAGCCAAGGTCACGGGGGAAAGCGGGAGACCCAGTACTTC. Translation gives CASSQGHGGKRETQYF.

At least ten counts were recorded for this clonotype. The rearrangement uses TRBV5-1 and TRBJ1-4, with D maybe TRBD1 (6 bases). Germline V gene data show CDR1 as SGHRS and CDR2 as YFSETQ. The CDR3 runs 15 residues. The V end was cut by 0 bases, the J end by 8 bases, with 14 bases between. The CDR3 bases are TGCGCCAGCAGCTTGGCAGGGGCCCAAAGAGAAAAACTGTTTTTT. This encodes CASSLAGAQREKLFF.

The chain uses TRBV11-1 and TRBJ1-3; no reliable D call. Germline CDR1 reads SGHAT; CDR2 reads FQDESV (reference sequence). V lost 3 bases to trimming and J lost 10 bases, with 16 bases between them. The CDR3 has 14 residues. CDR3 coding DNA: TGTGCCAGCAGCTTGTTCGGGCCGGGGAGAACCATATATTTT. It specifies CASSLFGPGRTIYF.